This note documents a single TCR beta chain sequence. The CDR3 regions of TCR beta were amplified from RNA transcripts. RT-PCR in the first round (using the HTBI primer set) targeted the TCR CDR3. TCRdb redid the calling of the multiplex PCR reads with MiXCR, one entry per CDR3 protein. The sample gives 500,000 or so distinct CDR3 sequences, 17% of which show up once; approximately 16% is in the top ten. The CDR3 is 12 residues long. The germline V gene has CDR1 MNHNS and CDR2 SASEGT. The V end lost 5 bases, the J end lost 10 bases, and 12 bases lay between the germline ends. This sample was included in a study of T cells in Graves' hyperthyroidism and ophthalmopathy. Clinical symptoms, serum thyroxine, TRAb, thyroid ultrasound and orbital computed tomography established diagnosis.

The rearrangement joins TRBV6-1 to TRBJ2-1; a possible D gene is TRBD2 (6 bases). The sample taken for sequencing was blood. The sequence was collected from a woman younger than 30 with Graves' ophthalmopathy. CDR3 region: CASSRDFREQFF. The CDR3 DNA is TGTGCCAGCAGTAGGGACTTCCGAGAGCAGTTCTTC.